This TCR beta chain derives from a study of chemoradiotherapy in HPV16-positive cancers. Study-level points and caveats: Candidate HPV-specific clones and E7-related TCR motifs grew in tumor during treatment.

Worth noting for this clone: What it binds is not known.

Using immunoSEQ multiplex PCR, the repertoire was profiled, and TCRdb retains in-frame clones only, with some absent. The sample carries 4,000 to 5,500 clones, more than 75% recorded once. The CDR3 is 14 residues long. V shed 7 bases and J 1 base; nucleotides not matched to a gene: 4. Germline CDR1 reads MDHEN; CDR2 reads SYDVKM. The clonotype was recovered from a human donor with HPV-associated anogenital cancer. This chain joins TRBV28 and TRBJ1-5; 7 positions agree with TRBD1. This specimen was tumor tissue, taken from a patient who underwent chemoradiotherapy. The CDR3 nucleotides are TGTGCCAGCATTAGACAGGGAAGCAATCAGCCCCAGCATTTT. It codes for CASIRQGSNQPQHF.